One and the same sample provided the 23 T cell receptor beta chains below, sequenced in a study of T cells in Graves' hyperthyroidism and ophthalmopathy (dated by TCRdb to the late 2010s). Receptors were amplified or captured by multiplex PCR. Sequencer: Illumina HiSeq 2000. TCR beta CDR3 regions were amplified from RNA transcripts. The first round of RT-PCR for the TCR CDR3 was performed with the HTBI primer set and the Qiagen OneStep RT-PCR kit. In-frame beta chains were kept once TCRdb had trimmed the public reads at Q25 with fastp and called clones with MiXCR. Under each unique CDR3 protein, matching rows form one entry showing the most common genes and DNA. The sample table lists more than 500,000 distinct CDR3 sequences, under 20% of them with a count of one. Around 3.9% of the sample rests with the top ten. The sample consisted of blood. These TCRs come from a woman in her twenties or thirties with Graves' hyperthyroidism.

Ten or more counts support this clonotype. The chain carries TRBV7-3 and TRBJ1-6; D unclear. From germline, CDR1 is SGHTA and CDR2 FQGTGA. CDR3 length equals 15 residues. V gave up 3 bases and J gave up 0 bases, with 6 bases separating them. The CDR3 DNA is TGTGCCAGCAGCTTGCTGAGCTCCTATAATTCACCCCTCCACTTT. Its translation: CASSLLSSYNSPLHF.

The chain joins TRBV2 to TRBJ1-2; D is perhaps TRBD1 (6 bases). There are 15 residues in the CDR3. Germline V gene lookup returns CDR1 SNHLY and CDR2 FYNNEI. Trimming stripped 6 bases from V and 2 bases from J, with 16 bases between. DNA of the CDR3: TGTGCCAGCAGCGCACGTCGTCAGGGGAACTATGGCTACACCTTC. Protein product: CASSARRQGNYGYTF.

This clonotype was counted at least ten times. This chain links TRBV2 with TRBJ2-1, with 8 bases identical to TRBD1. Per germline, CDR1 SNHLY and CDR2 FYNNEI. This CDR3 is 17 amino acids long. V was pared by 10 bases and J by 4 bases, with 18 bases of the junction left unmatched. The CDR3 bases are TGTGCCACCGGAGGACAGGGCTCACCCAGATTTTACAATGAGCAGTTCTTC. The encoded protein is CATGGQGSPRFYNEQFF.

There are many counts of this clonotype. The chain recombines TRBV12-3 or TRBV12-4 with TRBJ1-6; no definite D call. With 3 bases removed from V and 8 bases from J, the gap between germline ends came to 5 bases. The CDR3 length is 12 residues. CDR3 sequence (DNA): TGTGCCAGCAGTTTCCGGTATTCACCCCTCCACTTT. This encodes CASSFRYSPLHF.

This clonotype was seen many times. The CDR3 nucleotides read TGTGCCAGCAGCTCTCGGGCCGGGTATAGCCCCTACGAGCAGTACTTC. Translation gives CASSSRAGYSPYEQYF. V and J are TRBV13 and TRBJ2-7, with D unclear. V was shortened by 4 bases and J by 2 bases, with 18 bases between the two germline ends. CDR1 is PRHDT and CDR2 is FYEKMQ in the germline V gene (reference sequence). The CDR3 loop spans 16 amino acids. Full variable domain (rest looked up from reference TRBV13 and TRBJ2-7): AAGVIQSPRHLIKEKRETATLKCYPIPRHDTVYWYQQGPGQDPQFLISFYEKMQSDKGSIPDRFSAQQFSDYHSELNMSSLELGDSALYFCASSSRAGYSPYEQYFGPGTRLTVT.

The chain links TRBV7-9 to TRBJ2-2; 7 bases align to TRBD2. Trimming cost V 10 bases and J 2 bases; bases outside gene matches: 4. Germline V gives CDR1 SEHNR, CDR2 FQNEAQ (reference sequence). This CDR3 region has 13 residues. The DNA of the CDR3 is TGTGCCAACCGAGCGGGAAACACCGGGGAGCTGTTTTTT. Amino acid sequence: CANRAGNTGELFF.

This clonotype was seen at least ten times. CDR3 sequence: CATRIQGYGLEAFF. The DNA of the CDR3 is TGTGCCACCAGGATACAGGGGTACGGATTAGAAGCTTTCTTT. This chain connects TRBV28 to TRBJ1-1, with TRBD1 matching over 7 bases. Unmatched junction bases numbered 16, after V lost 10 bases and J lost 8 bases. The CDR3 runs 14 residues. CDR1 is MDHEN, CDR2 SYDVKM, per germline.

The chain employs TRBV18 and TRBJ2-1, with TRBD2 matching over 7 bases. This CDR3 contains 17 residues. CDR1 KGHSH and CDR2 LQKENI come from the germline V gene. V shed 0 bases and J 6 bases; nucleotides not matched to a gene: 11. The CDR3 is CASSPPSAGAGGNEQFF. DNA of the CDR3: TGTGCCAGCTCACCACCGAGCGCGGGAGCAGGTGGCAATGAGCAGTTCTTC.

This clonotype was counted at least ten times. The rearrangement joins TRBV12-3 or TRBV12-4 to TRBJ2-5; possibly TRBD1 or TRBD2 for D (5 bases each). V lost 6 bases and J lost 0, with 14 bases in between. There are 15 residues in the CDR3. CDR3 loop: CASRGTVSYQETQYF. CDR3 sequence (DNA): TGTGCCAGCAGAGGGACCGTTTCGTACCAAGAGACCCAGTACTTC.

This clonotype was seen repeatedly, ten times or more. The chain uses TRBV2 and TRBJ2-1; 11 positions agree with TRBD2. The CDR3 has 14 residues. Germline V gene data show CDR1 as SNHLY and CDR2 as FYNNEI. V shed 5 bases and J 4 bases; nucleotides not matched to a gene: 1. The CDR3 reads CASSRLAGYNEQFF. As DNA, the CDR3 is TGTGCCAGCAGTCGACTAGCGGGGTACAATGAGCAGTTCTTC.

This clonotype was recorded many times. The V and J genes are TRBV27 and TRBJ2-1; 8 positions agree with TRBD1. Germline CDR1 MNHEY, CDR2 SMNVEV (reference sequence). This CDR3 contains 15 residues. V gave up 5 bases and J gave up 3 bases; unmatched junction bases: 6. In DNA, the CDR3 is TGTGCCAGCAGTCCCATCGGACAGGGCTACAATGAGCAGTTCTTC. Encoded protein: CASSPIGQGYNEQFF.

This clonotype was seen only a few times. The chain has TRBV6-1 and TRBJ1-2; D is unclear. Germline loops: CDR1 MNHNS, CDR2 SASEGT. CDR3 length equals 11 residues. With 6 bases removed from V and 3 bases from J, the gap between germline ends came to 5 bases. CDR3 DNA sequence: TGTGCCAGCAGCCACTACTATGGCTACACCTTC. It yields the protein CASSHYYGYTF.

This chain uses TRBV5-4 with TRBJ2-1, with D possibly matching TRBD2 (6 bases). The germline CDR1 and CDR2 sequences are SGHNT and YYREEE (reference sequence). The CDR3 covers 15 residues. V was cut by 5 bases and J by 7 bases, with 19 bases left in between. Written as DNA, the CDR3 is TGTGCCAGCAGTAGTGCGGAGGGTCGAATAAATGAGCAGTTCTTC. Its translation is CASSSAEGRINEQFF.

This clonotype was seen ten or more times. This chain connects TRBV6-1 to TRBJ2-1, with D maybe TRBD1 (6 bases). The germline V gene has CDR1 MNHNS and CDR2 SASEGT. The CDR3 runs to 13 residues. Between the trimmed V and J ends, which lost 1 base and 7 bases, there was a span of 8 bases. The CDR3: CASSEGTVNEQFF. Here the CDR3 DNA reads TGTGCCAGCAGTGAAGGGACAGTTAATGAGCAGTTCTTC.

This clonotype has just a few counts. The chain couples TRBV28 to TRBJ2-2, with a weak D call TRBD2 (6 bases). The CDR3 contains 17 residues. Germline V gene lookup returns CDR1 MDHEN and CDR2 SYDVKM. V lost 8 bases and J lost 6, with 25 bases in between. The CDR3 loop is CASLTLVGGDGAGELFF. In DNA, the CDR3 is TGTGCCAGCCTAACACTGGTCGGGGGAGACGGCGCCGGGGAGCTGTTTTTT.

This clonotype showed up many times. The rearrangement uses TRBV15 and TRBJ2-7, with 7 nucleotides matching TRBD1. Germline CDR1 reads LNHNV; CDR2 reads YYDKDF (reference sequence). Unmatched junction bases numbered 15, after V lost 1 base and J lost 3 bases. There are 18 residues in the CDR3. CDR3 nucleotides: TGTGCCACCAGCAGAGGTTTACAGGGGCAGGGGCCTCTCTACGAGCAGTACTTC. Translated, it gives CATSRGLQGQGPLYEQYF.

With respect to this clonotype: This may stem from a read error, because a much larger clone lies one nucleotide away. This rearrangement joins TRBV6-1 to TRBJ2-7; 10 nucleotides line up with TRBD2. Matching the DNA end better, TRBJ2-1 makes the J call doubtful. Germline-derived CDR1 and CDR2 are MNHNS and SASEGT. The CDR3 is made up of 18 amino acids. In DNA, the CDR3 is TGTGCCAGCAGTATGGCGACTAGCGGGCCGATAGGGCTCTACGAGCAGTTCTTC. Protein sequence: CASSMATSGPIGLYEQFF.

This clonotype was observed a handful of times. This chain links TRBV7-9 with TRBJ2-1; D unresolved. This CDR3 has 11 amino acids. The V gene's germline CDR1 is SEHNR and CDR2 FQNEAQ (reference sequence). V was shortened by 7 bases and J by 9 bases, with 10 bases between the two germline ends. The CDR3 sequence is CASIVWGEQFF. CDR3 DNA sequence: TGTGCCAGCATCGTCTGGGGTGAGCAGTTCTTC.

This clonotype was counted between two and nine times. This may come from a read error, since a much larger clone is one base off. This is likely a read error, given that the CDR3 carries no conserved phenylalanine or tryptophan at its end. The V call is TRBV20-1, the J call TRBJ1-1; D ambiguous. V was trimmed by 6 bases and J by 1 base, leaving 12 bases between them. The CDR3 totals 13 residues. Looked up from germline, CDR1 is DFQATT and CDR2 is SNEGSKA (reference sequence). The CDR3 DNA reads as TGCAGTGCAGCCGACCCCCGGAACACTGAAGCTTTCCTT. Translating gives CSAADPRNTEAFL.

In its sample, this clonotype was seen many times. The chain has TRBV28 and TRBJ2-5; D gene ambiguous. The CDR3 totals 14 residues. Trimming cost V 3 bases and J 5 bases, with 13 bases left between them. Germline assignment: CDR1 MDHEN and CDR2 SYDVKM. The CDR3 spells CASSFRGSRETQYF. CDR3 DNA sequence: TGTGCCAGCAGTTTTCGAGGTTCACGGGAGACCCAGTACTTC.

This clonotype has a handful of counts. J is TRBJ2-7 and V is TRBV15; 9 bases are shared with TRBD1. CDR1 is LNHNV, CDR2 YYDKDF, per germline (reference sequence). J gave up 3 bases and V 0 bases, and 3 bases lay outside the gene matches. The CDR3 has 15 residues. In nucleotides, the CDR3 is TGTGCCACCAGCAGAGATCAGGGACAGGGCTACGAGCAGTACTTC. Amino acid sequence: CATSRDQGQGYEQYF.

The CDR3 nucleotides are TGTGCCAGCAGCGCCGGGACTAGTCTAACCGAGCAGTACTTC. Translating it yields CASSAGTSLTEQYF. This chain uses TRBV9 with TRBJ2-7, with 8 nucleotides matching TRBD2. Germline V gene lookup returns CDR1 SGDLS and CDR2 YYNGEE. Germline trimming cut 3 bases from V and 6 bases from J; bases unmatched to any gene: 8. The CDR3 runs 14 residues.

This chain uses TRBV6-1 with TRBJ1-3; 8 nucleotides agree with TRBD1. The V segment lost 8 bases and the J segment 4 bases; nucleotides outside the gene matches: 7. CDR3 length: 14 residues. Germline CDR1 MNHNS, CDR2 SASEGT. CDR3 residues: CASENTGGGNTIYF. The CDR3 DNA follows: TGTGCCAGCGAAAACACAGGGGGAGGAAACACCATATATTTT.